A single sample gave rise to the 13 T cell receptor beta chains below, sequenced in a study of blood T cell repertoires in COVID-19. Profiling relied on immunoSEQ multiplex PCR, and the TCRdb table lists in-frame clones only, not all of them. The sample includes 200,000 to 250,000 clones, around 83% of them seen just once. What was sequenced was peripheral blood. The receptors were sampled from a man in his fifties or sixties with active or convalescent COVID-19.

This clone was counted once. The CDR3 sequence is CASSQVMNTEAFF. The CDR3 DNA reads TGTGCCAGCAGCCAAGTAATGAACACTGAAGCTTTCTTT. This chain joins TRBV3-1 (or the pseudogene TRBV3-2) and TRBJ1-1; D not resolved. The length of the CDR3 is 13 residues. V was clipped by 1 base and J by 0 bases, with 3 bases between them. The germline V gene encodes CDR1 LGHDT and CDR2 YNNKEL (reference sequence).

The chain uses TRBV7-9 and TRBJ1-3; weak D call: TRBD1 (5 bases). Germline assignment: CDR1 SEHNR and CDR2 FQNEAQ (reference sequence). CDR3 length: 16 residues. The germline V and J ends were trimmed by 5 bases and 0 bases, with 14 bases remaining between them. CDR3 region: CASSQLRGPSGNTIYF. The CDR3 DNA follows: TGTGCCAGCAGCCAACTTAGGGGCCCCTCTGGAAACACCATATATTTT.

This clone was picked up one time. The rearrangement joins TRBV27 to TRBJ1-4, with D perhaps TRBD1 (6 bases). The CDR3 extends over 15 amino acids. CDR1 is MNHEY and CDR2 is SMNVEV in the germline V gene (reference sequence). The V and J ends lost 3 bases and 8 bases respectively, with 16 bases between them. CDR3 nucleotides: TGTGCCAGCAGTTTTATTGCAGGGGTGGGGGAAAAACTGTTTTTT. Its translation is CASSFIAGVGEKLFF.

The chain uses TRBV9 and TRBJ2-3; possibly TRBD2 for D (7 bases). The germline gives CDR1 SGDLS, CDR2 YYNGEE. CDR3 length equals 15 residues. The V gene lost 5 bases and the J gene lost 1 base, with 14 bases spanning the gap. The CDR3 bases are TGTGCCAGCAGGAGAGGGGGGGCAGGCACAGATACGCAGTATTTT. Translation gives CASRRGGAGTDTQYF.

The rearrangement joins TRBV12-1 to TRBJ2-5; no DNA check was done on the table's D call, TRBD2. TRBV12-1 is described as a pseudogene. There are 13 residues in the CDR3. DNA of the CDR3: TGTGCCAGCAGCTTTATTTCCCCCGGGGCCCAGTACTTC. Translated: CASSFISPGAQYF.

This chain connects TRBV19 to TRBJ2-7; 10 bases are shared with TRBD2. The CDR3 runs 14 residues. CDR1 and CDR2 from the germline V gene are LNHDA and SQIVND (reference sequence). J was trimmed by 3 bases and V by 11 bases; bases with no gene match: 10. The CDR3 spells CASTGASGSYEQYF. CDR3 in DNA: TGTGCCTCTACAGGGGCTAGCGGGAGCTACGAGCAGTACTTC.

Here the CDR3 reads CASSLGLDRGPGGYTF. The CDR3 DNA sequence: TGTGCCAGCAGCTTAGGATTGGACAGGGGGCCCGGAGGCTACACCTTC. The rearrangement links TRBV7-9 to TRBJ1-2, with TRBD1 matching over 11 bases. The CDR3 is made up of 16 amino acids. The V segment lost 1 base and the J segment 8 bases; nucleotides outside the gene matches: 9. Germline lookup yields CDR1 SEHNR and CDR2 FQNEAQ (reference sequence).

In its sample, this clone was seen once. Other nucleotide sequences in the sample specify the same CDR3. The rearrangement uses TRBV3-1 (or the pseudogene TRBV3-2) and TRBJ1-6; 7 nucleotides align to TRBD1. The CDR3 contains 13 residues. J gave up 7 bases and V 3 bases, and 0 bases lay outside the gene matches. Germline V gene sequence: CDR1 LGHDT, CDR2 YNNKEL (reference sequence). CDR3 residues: CASSQGQNSPLHF. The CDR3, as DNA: TGTGCCAGCAGCCAGGGACAGAATTCACCCCTCCACTTT.

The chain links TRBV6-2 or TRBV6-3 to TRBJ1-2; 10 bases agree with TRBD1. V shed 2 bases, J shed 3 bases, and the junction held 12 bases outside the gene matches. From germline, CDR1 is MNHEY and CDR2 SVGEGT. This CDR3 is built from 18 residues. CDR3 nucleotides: TGTGCCAGCAGTTACATCTTGGGACAGGGGATCGCACACTATGGCTACACCTTC. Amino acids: CASSYILGQGIAHYGYTF.

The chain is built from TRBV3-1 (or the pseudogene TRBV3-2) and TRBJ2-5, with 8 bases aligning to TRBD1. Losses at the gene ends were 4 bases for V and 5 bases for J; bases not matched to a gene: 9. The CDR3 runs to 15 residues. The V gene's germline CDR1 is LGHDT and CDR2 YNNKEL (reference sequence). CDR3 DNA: TGTGCCAGCAGCCGCCCGGACAGGGTTGGGGAGACCCAGTACTTC. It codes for CASSRPDRVGETQYF.

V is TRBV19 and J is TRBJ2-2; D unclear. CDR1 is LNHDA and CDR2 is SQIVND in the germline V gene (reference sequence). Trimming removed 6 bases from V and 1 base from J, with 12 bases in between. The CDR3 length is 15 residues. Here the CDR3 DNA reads TGTGCCAGTAGGTCAGGCCACCTGAACACCGGGGAGCTGTTTTTT. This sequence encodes CASRSGHLNTGELFF.

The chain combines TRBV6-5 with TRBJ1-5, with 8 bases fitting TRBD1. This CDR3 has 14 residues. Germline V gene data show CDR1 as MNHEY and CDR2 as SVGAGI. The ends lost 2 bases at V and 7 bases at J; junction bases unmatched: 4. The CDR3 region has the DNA TGTGCCAGCAGTTACGGACAGGGCGACCAGCCCCAGCATTTT. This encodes CASSYGQGDQPQHF.

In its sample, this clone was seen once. The CDR3 DNA is TGTGCCACCAGTGATTCAACAGGGTTGAAGACCCAGTACTTC. As protein: CATSDSTGLKTQYF. The chain recombines TRBV24-1 with TRBJ2-5; possibly TRBD1 for D (6 bases). This CDR3 region has 14 residues. The germline gives CDR1 KGHDR, CDR2 SFDVKD. V dropped 2 bases and J dropped 6 bases, with 12 bases sitting between them.